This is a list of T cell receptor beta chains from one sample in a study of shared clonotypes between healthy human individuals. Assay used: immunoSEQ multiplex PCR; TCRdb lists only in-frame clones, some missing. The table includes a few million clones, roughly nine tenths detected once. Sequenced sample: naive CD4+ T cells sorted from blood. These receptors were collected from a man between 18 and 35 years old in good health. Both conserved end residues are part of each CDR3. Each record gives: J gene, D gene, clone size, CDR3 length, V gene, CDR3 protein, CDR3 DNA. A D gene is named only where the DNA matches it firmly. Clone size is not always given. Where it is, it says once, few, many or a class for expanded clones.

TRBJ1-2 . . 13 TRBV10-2 CASTRGQDYGYTF TGCGCCAGCACGCGGGGTCAGGACTATGGCTACACCTTC
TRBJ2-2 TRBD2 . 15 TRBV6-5 CASSYSGRDTGELFF TGTGCCAGCAGTTACAGCGGGAGGGACACCGGGGAGCTGTTTTTT
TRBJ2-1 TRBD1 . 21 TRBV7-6 CASSLVMGRDRGPSSYNEQFF TGTGCCAGCAGCTTAGTAATGGGTCGGGACAGGGGGCCCAGCTCCTACAATGAGCAGTTCTTC
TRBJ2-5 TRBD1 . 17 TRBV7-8 CASNPNLLGQHQETQYF TGTGCCAGCAACCCGAACCTCCTGGGACAGCACCAAGAGACCCAGTACTTC
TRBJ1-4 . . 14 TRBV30 CAWSVRTSNEKLFF TGTGCCTGGAGTGTCCGCACATCTAATGAAAAACTGTTTTTT
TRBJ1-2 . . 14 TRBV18 CASSLGLSLSDYTF TGTGCCAGCTCACTGGGCTTATCCCTATCTGACTACACCTTC
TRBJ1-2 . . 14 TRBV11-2 CASSLGGEVEGYTF TGTGCCAGCAGCTTAGGGGGGGAGGTGGAAGGCTACACCTTC
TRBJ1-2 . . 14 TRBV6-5 CASSYTPGGYGYTF TGTGCCAGCAGTTACACACCCGGGGGCTATGGCTACACCTTC
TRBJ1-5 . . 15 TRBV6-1 CASSWTANSNQPQHF TGTGCCAGCAGTTGGACAGCAAACAGCAATCAGCCCCAGCATTTT
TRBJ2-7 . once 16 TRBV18 CASSPSRDKSSYEQYF TGTGCCAGCTCACCTTCCCGGGACAAGAGCTCCTACGAGCAGTACTTC
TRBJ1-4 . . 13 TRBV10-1 CASSESSREKLFF TGCGCCAGCAGTGAGTCCTCCAGAGAAAAACTGTTTTTT
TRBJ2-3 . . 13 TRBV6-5 CASTPATTDTQYF TGTGCCAGCACCCCCGCTACCACAGATACGCAGTATTTT
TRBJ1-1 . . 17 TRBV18 CASSPQVGVTLNTEAFF TGTGCCAGCTCCCCCCAGGTCGGGGTAACCCTGAACACTGAAGCTTTCTTT
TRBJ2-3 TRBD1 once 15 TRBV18 CASSPNVGQAATQYF TGTGCCAGCTCACCAAATGTCGGACAGGCAGCTACGCAGTATTTT
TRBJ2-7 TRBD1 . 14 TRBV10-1 CASSQGTGAYEQYF TGCGCCAGCAGTCAGGGGACAGGGGCCTACGAGCAGTACTTC
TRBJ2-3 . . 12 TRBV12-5 CASGFIVDTQYF TGTGCTAGTGGTTTTATCGTTGATACGCAGTATTTT
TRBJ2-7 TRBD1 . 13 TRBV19 CASRWTGSYEQYF TGTGCCAGTCGTTGGACAGGTAGCTACGAGCAGTACTTC
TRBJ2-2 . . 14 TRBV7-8 CASSQVVNTGELFF TGTGCCAGCAGCCAGGTTGTGAACACCGGGGAGCTGTTTTTT
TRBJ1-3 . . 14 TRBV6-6 CASSYGISGNTIYF TGTGCCAGCAGTTACGGGATCTCTGGAAACACCATATATTTT
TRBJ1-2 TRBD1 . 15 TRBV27 CASSSLDRGDYGYTF TGTGCCAGCAGTTCTTTGGACAGGGGAGACTATGGCTACACCTTC
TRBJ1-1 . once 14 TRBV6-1 CASSEGTANTEAFF TGTGCCAGCAGTGAAGGGACAGCTAACACTGAAGCTTTCTTT
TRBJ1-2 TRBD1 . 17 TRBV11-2 CASRLSGRGKLNYGYTF TGTGCCAGCAGACTCTCCGGCAGGGGGAAACTTAACTATGGCTACACCTTC
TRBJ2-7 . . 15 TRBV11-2 CASSRGGDNSYEQYF TGTGCCAGCAGCCGAGGGGGGGACAACTCCTACGAGCAGTACTTC
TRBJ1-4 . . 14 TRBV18 CASSLGTVDEKLFF TGTGCCAGCTCCCTCGGGACGGTGGATGAAAAACTGTTTTTT
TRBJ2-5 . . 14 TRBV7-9 CASSLQGHQETQYF TGTGCCAGCAGCTTACAGGGGCACCAAGAGACCCAGTACTTC
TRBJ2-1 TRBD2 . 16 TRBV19 CASRGLAGGSYNEQFF TGTGCCAGTAGGGGACTAGCGGGGGGCTCCTACAATGAGCAGTTCTTC
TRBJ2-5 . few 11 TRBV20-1 CSALARETQYF TGCAGTGCTCTGGCTCGGGAGACCCAGTACTTC
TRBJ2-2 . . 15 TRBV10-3 CAISDDGRGTGELFF TGTGCCATCAGTGACGATGGCAGGGGCACCGGGGAGCTGTTTTTT
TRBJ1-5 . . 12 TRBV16 CASSQQGQPQHF TGTGCCAGCAGCCAACAGGGTCAGCCCCAGCATTTT
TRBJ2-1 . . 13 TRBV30 CAWTGIALGEQFF TGTGCCTGGACGGGGATTGCCTTGGGTGAGCAGTTCTTC
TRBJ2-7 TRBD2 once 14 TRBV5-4 CASSSPAAGGGVYF TGTGCCAGCAGCTCACCGGCGGCGGGAGGGGGAGTGTACTTC
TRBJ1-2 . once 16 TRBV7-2 CASSFERGNAYYGYTF TGTGCCAGCAGCTTTGAAAGGGGTAATGCCTACTATGGCTACACCTTC
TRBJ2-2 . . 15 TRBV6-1 CASSLLDQVLGELFF TGTGCCAGCAGTCTACTAGACCAGGTCCTCGGGGAGCTGTTTTTT
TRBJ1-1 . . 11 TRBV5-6 CASSLEGIAFF TGTGCCAGCAGCTTGGAGGGGATAGCTTTCTTT
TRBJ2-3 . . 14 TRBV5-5 CASSLGAGTDTQYF TGTGCCAGCAGCTTGGGCGCCGGCACAGATACGCAGTATTTT
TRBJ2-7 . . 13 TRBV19 CASSTTRQGEQYF TGTGCCAGTAGTACTACCCGACAAGGCGAGCAGTACTTC
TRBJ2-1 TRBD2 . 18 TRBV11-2 CASSSSGGVPSSYNEQFF TGTGCCAGCAGCTCTAGCGGGGGGGTCCCTAGCTCCTACAATGAGCAGTTCTTC
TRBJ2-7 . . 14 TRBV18 CASSPGSGGYEQYF TGTGCCAGCTCACCCGGATCAGGAGGCTACGAGCAGTACTTC
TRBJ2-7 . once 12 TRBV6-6 CATKGWRDEQYF TGTGCCACCAAGGGGTGGAGGGACGAGCAGTACTTC
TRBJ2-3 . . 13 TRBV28 CASSRQFTDTQYF TGTGCCAGCAGTCGACAGTTCACAGATACGCAGTATTTT
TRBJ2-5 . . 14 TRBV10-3 CAISDLAGQETQYF TGTGCCATCAGTGACTTGGCGGGGCAAGAGACCCAGTACTTC
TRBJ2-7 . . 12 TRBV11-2 CASSPRRDEQYF TGTGCCAGCAGCCCACGAAGGGACGAGCAGTACTTC
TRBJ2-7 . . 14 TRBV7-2 CASSLAGPTVEQYF TGTGCCAGCAGCTTAGCGGGCCCTACCGTCGAGCAGTACTTC
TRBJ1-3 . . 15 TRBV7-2 CASSLGGGSGNTIYF TGTGCCAGCAGCTTAGGGGGAGGGTCTGGAAACACCATATATTTT
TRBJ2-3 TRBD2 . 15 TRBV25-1 CASSESSGRTDTQYF TGTGCCAGCAGTGAGTCAAGCGGGAGAACAGATACGCAGTATTTT
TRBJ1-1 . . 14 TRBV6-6 CASSYRDGNTEAFF TGTGCCAGCAGTTACCGAGATGGGAACACTGAAGCTTTCTTT
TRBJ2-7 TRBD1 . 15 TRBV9 CASSVGGTGGLEQYF TGTGCCAGCAGCGTAGGAGGGACAGGGGGCCTCGAGCAGTACTTC
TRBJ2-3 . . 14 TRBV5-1 CASSFSSSGDTQYF TGCGCCAGCAGCTTCTCCTCCTCAGGAGATACGCAGTATTTT